This T cell receptor (beta chain) was obtained from a study of blood T cell repertoires in COVID-19. CDR3 size: 15 residues. Trimming took 5 bases from V and 1 from J; bases not matched to a gene: 6. Germline loops: CDR1 SEHNR, CDR2 FQNEAQ (reference sequence). Produced via immunoSEQ multiplex PCR; TCRdb's table is partial and in-frame only. Of 120,000 or so clones listed, 85% were seen once; the top ten hold 6.6%. The chain uses TRBV7-9 and TRBJ1-1; 8 bases agree with TRBD1. The clonotype comes from a man of 80 years or more with active or convalescent COVID-19. Material: peripheral blood. The CDR3 nucleotides read TGTGCCAGCAGCCCCGGGACAGGTACGAACACTGAAGCTTTCTTT. It encodes CASSPGTGTNTEAFF.